The sequence of this TCR beta chain was determined in a study of control samples from healthy donors and cancer patients (dated by TCRdb to 2020 to 2021). Libraries were constructed by the immunoSEQ multiplex PCR assay. The table was pulled from immuneACCESS by TCRdb, which kept in-frame rearrangements only. Such tables lose some clones; where checked, under half of the loss comes from unresolved V genes, and the rest has no known cause. A total of approximately 86,000 clones appear in this sample, roughly 84% of them only once. The ten largest make up 2.1% of the sample. Trimming takes 0 bases from V and 8 bases from J, and the germline ends sit 8 bases apart. The CDR3 starts with the cysteine, ends with the phenylalanine, and has 13 residues. Only the CDR3 DNA stays, 39 bases, in frame from base 1. The germline V gene supplies CDR1 SGHTA and CDR2 FQGNSA. About this clone itself: Its antigen specificity is not known. Base qualities are missing; no much larger clone stands one base away.

Here the chain combines TRBV7-2 and TRBJ2-1; the D gene lacks a confident call. The receptor was isolated from a woman aged 40 to 49 in good health. Sequenced: blood. The encoded CDR3 is CASSLAREDEQFF. The nucleotide sequence is TGTGCCAGCAGCTTAGCTCGAGAGGATGAGCAGTTCTTC.